The present TCR beta chain was sequenced within a study of graft-versus-host responses after intestinal transplantation. As for the study in general: The recipients all started with anti-thymocyte globulin induction and then took tacrolimus and steroids for around 3 years. Regarding the study as a whole: GvH clones detected in recipient marrow included some appearing first in ileum or blood.

Turning to this clone: Its specificity is not known.

Trimming stripped 3 bases from V and 8 bases from J, with 16 bases between. Germline assignment: CDR1 LNHDA and CDR2 SQIVND (reference sequence). This CDR3 is 14 amino acids long. Some clones are missing from TCRdb's copy, which holds only in-frame ones; the method was immunoSEQ multiplex PCR. The table has over 65,000 clones, roughly nine tenths seen once. The chain has TRBV19 and TRBJ1-2; D perhaps matches TRBD1 (6 bases). The source of this sequence is a human donor who received an intestinal transplant. Sample: unstimulated CD4+ T cells sorted from spleen or lymph node cells, taken before intestinal transplant. CDR3 sequence (DNA): TGTGCCAGTAGTATTGGGGCAGGGGCTCGCGGCTACACCTTC. It codes for CASSIGAGARGYTF.